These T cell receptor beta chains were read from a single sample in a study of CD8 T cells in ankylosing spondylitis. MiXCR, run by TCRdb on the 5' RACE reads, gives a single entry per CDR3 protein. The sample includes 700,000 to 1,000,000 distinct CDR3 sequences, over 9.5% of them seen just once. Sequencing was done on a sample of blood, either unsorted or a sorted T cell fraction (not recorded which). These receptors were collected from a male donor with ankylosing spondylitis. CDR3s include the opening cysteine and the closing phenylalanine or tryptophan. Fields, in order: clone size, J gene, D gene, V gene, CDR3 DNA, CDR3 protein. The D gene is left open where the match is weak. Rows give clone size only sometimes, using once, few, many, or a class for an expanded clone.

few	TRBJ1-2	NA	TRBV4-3	TGCGCCAGCAGCCAAGAATGGGCAGGTTACTATGGCTACACCTTC	CASSQEWAGYYGYTF
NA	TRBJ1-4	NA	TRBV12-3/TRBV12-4	TGTGCCAGCAGCCTGCAATTAGCTAATGAAAAACTGTTTTTT	CASSLQLANEKLFF
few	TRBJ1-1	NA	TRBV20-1	TGCAGTGCTAGAGATTGGGGAGACCTCTCAAATCTCCCTGAAGCTTTCTTT	CSARDWGDLSNLPEAFF
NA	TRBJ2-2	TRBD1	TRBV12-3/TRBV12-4	TGTGCCAGCAGTTTCGGACAGGCGCGGGTGCTGTTTTTT	CASSFGQARVLFF
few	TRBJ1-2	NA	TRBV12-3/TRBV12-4	TGTGCCAGCAGTTTAGCTGGCCTGGCATTCGGCTACACCTTC	CASSLAGLAFGYTF
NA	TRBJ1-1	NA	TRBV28	TGTGCCAGCAACCTGGCCAGATCCTTTAGCACTGAAGCTTTCTTT	CASNLARSFSTEAFF
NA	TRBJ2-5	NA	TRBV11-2	TGTGCCAGCAGCTTAGCAGGGTCGGTGGGGGAGACCCAGTACTTC	CASSLAGSVGETQYF
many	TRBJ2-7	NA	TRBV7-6	TGTGCCAGCAGCTTAGCTTTCGGCATTTCCTACGAGCAGTACTTC	CASSLAFGISYEQYF
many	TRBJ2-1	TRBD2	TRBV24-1	TGTGCCACCAGTGATCATAGCGGGGTCTCCTACAATGAGCAGTTCTTC	CATSDHSGVSYNEQFF
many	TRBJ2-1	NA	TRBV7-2	TGTGCCAGCAGTCGTAGGGGTTATGAGCAGTTCTTC	CASSRRGYEQFF
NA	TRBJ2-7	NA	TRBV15	TGTGCCACCAGCAGAGTTGGACAGTCCTACGAGCAGTACTTC	CATSRVGQSYEQYF
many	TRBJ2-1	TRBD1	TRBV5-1	TGCGCCTCTGGCTCCGGGACAGGGGTTATTCATGAGCAGTTCTTC	CASGSGTGVIHEQFF
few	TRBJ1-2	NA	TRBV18	TGTGCCAGCTCACCACTCACCCGGTGGGAATATGGCTACACCTTC	CASSPLTRWEYGYTF
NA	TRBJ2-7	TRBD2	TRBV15	TGTGCCACCAGCAGAGGACTAGCGGGAACCTACGAGCAGTACTTC	CATSRGLAGTYEQYF
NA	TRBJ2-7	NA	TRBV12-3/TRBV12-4	TGTGCCAGCAGTTTTGGAGGGACCATCTCCTACGAGCAGTACTTC	CASSFGGTISYEQYF
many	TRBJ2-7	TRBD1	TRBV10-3	TGTGCCATCAGGGACAGGGGATCGTCCTACGAGCAGTACTTC	CAIRDRGSSYEQYF
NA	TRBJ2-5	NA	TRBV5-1	TGCGCCAGCAGCTTGGGCGCCCCCGAGACCCAGTACTTC	CASSLGAPETQYF
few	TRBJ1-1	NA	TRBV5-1	TGCGCCAGCAGCCTTGCAGGGGCTGTCACTGAAGCTTTCTTT	CASSLAGAVTEAFF
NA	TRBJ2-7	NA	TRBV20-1	TGCAGTGCTAGACCAGGCAGGGGTGGGTACGAGCAGTACTTC	CSARPGRGGYEQYF
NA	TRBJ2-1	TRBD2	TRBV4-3	TGCGCCAGCAGCCAAGATACTAGCGGGGGGGCTTACAATGAGCAGTTCTTC	CASSQDTSGGAYNEQFF
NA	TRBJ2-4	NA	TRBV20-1	TGCAGTCCCCATGGCAAAAACATTCAGTACTTC	CSPHGKNIQYF
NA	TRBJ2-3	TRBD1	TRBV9	TGTGCCAGCAGGGCGACGGGGACAGCGACAGATACGCAGTATTTT	CASRATGTATDTQYF
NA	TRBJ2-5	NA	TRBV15	TGTGCCACCAGCAGGACGTTAGAGACCCAGTACTTC	CATSRTLETQYF
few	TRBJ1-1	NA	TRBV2	TGTGCCAGCAGTCCACGGCTCACGAACACTGAAGCTTTCTTT	CASSPRLTNTEAFF